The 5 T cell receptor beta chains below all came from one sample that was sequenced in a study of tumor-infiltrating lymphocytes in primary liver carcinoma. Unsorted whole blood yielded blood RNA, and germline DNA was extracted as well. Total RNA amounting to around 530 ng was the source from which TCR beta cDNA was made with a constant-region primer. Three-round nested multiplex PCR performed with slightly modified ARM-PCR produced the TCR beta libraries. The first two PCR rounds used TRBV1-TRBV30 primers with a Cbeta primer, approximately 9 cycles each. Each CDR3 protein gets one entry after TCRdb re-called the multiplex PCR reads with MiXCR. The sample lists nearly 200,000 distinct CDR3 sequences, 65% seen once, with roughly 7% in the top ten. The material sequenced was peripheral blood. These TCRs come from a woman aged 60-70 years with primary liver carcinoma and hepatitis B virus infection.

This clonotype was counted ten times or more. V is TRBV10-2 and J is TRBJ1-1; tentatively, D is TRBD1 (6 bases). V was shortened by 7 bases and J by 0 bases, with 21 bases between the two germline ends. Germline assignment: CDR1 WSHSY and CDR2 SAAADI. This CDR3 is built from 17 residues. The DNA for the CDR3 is TGCGCCAGCAACGGGAAACAGGGAGTTTCCATGAACACTGAAGCTTTCTTT. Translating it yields CASNGKQGVSMNTEAFF.

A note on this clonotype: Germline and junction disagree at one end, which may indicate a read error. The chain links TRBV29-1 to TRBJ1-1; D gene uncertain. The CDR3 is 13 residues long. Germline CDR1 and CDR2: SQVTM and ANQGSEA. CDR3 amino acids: CSVEVFEHTEALF. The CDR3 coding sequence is TGCAGCGTTGAGGTTTTCGAGCACACTGAAGCTTTATTT.

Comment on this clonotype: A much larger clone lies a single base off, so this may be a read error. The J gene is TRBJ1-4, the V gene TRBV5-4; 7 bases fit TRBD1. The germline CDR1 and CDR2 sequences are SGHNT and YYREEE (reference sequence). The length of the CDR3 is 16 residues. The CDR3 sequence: CASSSGAGGSNEKLLF. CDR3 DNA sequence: TGTGCCAGCAGCTCGGGGGCAGGGGGATCTAATGAAAAACTGCTTTTT.

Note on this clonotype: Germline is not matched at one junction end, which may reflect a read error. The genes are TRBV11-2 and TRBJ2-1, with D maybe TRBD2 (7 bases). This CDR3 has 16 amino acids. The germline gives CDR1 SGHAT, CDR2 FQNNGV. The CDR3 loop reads CVSSLYLGGGGNEQFF. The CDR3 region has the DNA TGTGTCAGCAGCCTGTATTTAGGGGGAGGGGGGAATGAGCAGTTCTTC.

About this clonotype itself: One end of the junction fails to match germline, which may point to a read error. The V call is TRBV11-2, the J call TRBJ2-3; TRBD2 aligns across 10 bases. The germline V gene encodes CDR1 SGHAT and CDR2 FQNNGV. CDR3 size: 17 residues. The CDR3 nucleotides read TGTGCCAGCGGCTCAGTGGGACTAGCGACTAGCACAGATACACAGTATTTT. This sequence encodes CASGSVGLATSTDTQYF.